This TCR beta chain was retrieved from a study of T cells after yellow fever vaccination. General study results and limits: Clonotype sharing between CD4 and CD8 compartments was small. It was the secondary response that reached its peak faster, day 5 versus 15, but it was weaker.

Conversion of TCR transcripts into cDNA relied on 5'RACE template switching, which added a universal primer site and UMIs. One entry per CDR3 protein results from TCRdb running MiXCR on the 5' RACE reads. Seen here are hundreds of thousands of distinct CDR3 sequences, approximately 21% observed once, and the top ten hold more than 13%. A few counts support this clonotype. Its antigen is not known. V lost 5 bases, J lost 1 base, and 11 bases lay in between. This CDR3 spans 14 amino acids. This clonotype originated in a man aged 30-40 years who received the YFV17D yellow fever vaccine. The rearrangement uses TRBV12-3 or TRBV12-4 and TRBJ2-5; D is possibly TRBD1 (6 bases). The sequences come from PBMCs, collected 15 days after the yellow fever booster vaccination. In DNA form, the CDR3 reads TGTGCCAGCAGTCCCTGGACAGTCCAAGAGACCCAGTACTTC. Amino acid sequence: CASSPWTVQETQYF.